The 26 T cell receptor beta chains presented below share a single source sample, sequenced in a study of siplizumab effects on memory and regulatory T cells. Assay used: immunoSEQ multiplex PCR; TCRdb lists only in-frame clones, some missing. The sample shows roughly 100,000 clones, 93% of them seen only once. The sequenced material came from CD8+ T cells sorted from blood. The source of these receptors is a human donor in good health.

J is TRBJ1-1 and V is TRBV19; the D gene is possibly TRBD1 (5 bases). CDR3 length: 13 residues. Germline CDR1 and CDR2: LNHDA and SQIVND (reference sequence). Deletions cut 10 bases from V and 0 bases from J, with 12 bases between. In DNA form, the CDR3 reads TGTGCCACCCGACAGTATATGAACACTGAAGCTTTCTTT. It translates to CATRQYMNTEAFF. Filled out from reference TRBV19 and TRBJ1-1, the complete variable domain reads DGGITQSPKYLFRKEGQNVTLSCEQNLNHDAMYWYRQDPGQGLRLIYYSQIVNDFQKGDIAEGYSVSREKKESFPLTVTSAQKNPTAFYLCATRQYMNTEAFFGQGTRLTVV.

The chain joins TRBV13 to TRBJ2-7; D unclear. Trimming stripped 4 bases from V and 3 bases from J, with 7 bases between. Germline V lookup: CDR1 PRHDT, CDR2 FYEKMQ (reference sequence). This CDR3 contains 12 residues. CDR3 sequence reads: CASSSPDYEQYF. The CDR3 DNA sequence: TGTGCCAGCAGCTCCCCGGACTACGAGCAGTACTTC.

The chain joins TRBV7-3 to TRBJ2-3; possibly TRBD1 or TRBD2 for D (6 bases each). Trimming stripped 5 bases from V and 6 bases from J, with 15 bases between. The germline gives CDR1 SGHTA, CDR2 FQGTGA. This CDR3 spans 14 amino acids. This chain's CDR3 is CASSRGTPGDTQYF. In DNA form, the CDR3 reads TGTGCCAGCAGCCGCGGGACACCTGGCGATACGCAGTATTTT.

V usage is TRBV2 and J usage is TRBJ2-7, with TRBD1 matching over 9 bases. This CDR3 is 14 amino acids long. V lost 8 bases and J lost 1; bases outside the gene matches: 6. Germline CDR1 SNHLY, CDR2 FYNNEI. CDR3 protein: CASQQGALSYEQYF. As DNA, the CDR3 is TGTGCCAGCCAACAGGGGGCGCTTTCCTACGAGCAGTACTTC.

This chain joins TRBV7-9 and TRBJ2-2, with D tentatively TRBD1 (6 bases). Per germline, CDR1 SEHNR and CDR2 FQNEAQ (reference sequence). The CDR3 spans 17 residues. V lost 1 base, J lost 0 bases, and 12 bases lay in between. The CDR3 DNA reads TGTGCCAGCAGCTTAGGTTTTGGACAGACGAACACCGGGGAGCTGTTTTTT. Amino acid sequence: CASSLGFGQTNTGELFF.

V gene TRBV11-2 combines with J gene TRBJ2-4; D uncertain. Trimming removed 4 bases from V and 10 bases from J, with 11 bases in between. Germline V gene sequence: CDR1 SGHAT, CDR2 FQNNGV. The CDR3 is 12 amino acids. CDR3 region: CASSSDLRIQYF. CDR3 sequence (DNA): TGTGCCAGCAGCTCCGATCTACGGATTCAGTACTTC.

Here the CDR3 DNA reads TGTGCCAGCAGTGGCCAAAATCAGCCCCAGCATTTT. Translation gives CASSGQNQPQHF. This chain uses TRBV25-1 with TRBJ1-5; D gene ambiguous. This CDR3 is 12 amino acids long. V lost 4 bases, J lost 4 bases, and 5 bases lay in between. CDR1 and CDR2 from the germline V gene are MGHDK and SYGVNS.

This clone was picked up one time. The chain carries TRBV29-1 and TRBJ2-7; D gene ambiguous. Between the trimmed V and J ends, which lost 4 bases and 0 bases, there was a span of 10 bases. The CDR3 totals 13 residues. Germline V gene lookup returns CDR1 SQVTM and CDR2 ANQGSEA. In DNA form, the CDR3 reads TGCAGCGTTGGTTTGCGAAGCTCCTACGAGCAGTACTTC. Encoded protein: CSVGLRSSYEQYF.

This clone was detected only once. This chain uses TRBV5-3 with TRBJ2-1; D may be TRBD2 (7 bases). TRBV5-3 is an ORF; its function is uncertain. This CDR3 spans 19 amino acids. V was pared by 3 bases and J by 1 base, with 23 bases between. For the CDR3, the DNA is TGTGCCAGAAGCTCAGCACGGGGGGCTACTTCGGGGTCCTACAATGAGCAGTTCTTC. Its translation is CARSSARGATSGSYNEQFF.

The rearrangement joins TRBV19 to TRBJ1-5, with TRBD1 identical over 8 bases. The CDR3 sequence is 15 residues long. Germline V gives CDR1 LNHDA, CDR2 SQIVND (reference sequence). Trimming took 4 bases from V and 5 from J; bases not matched to a gene: 7. The CDR3 is CASSNDRGVYQPQHF. In DNA form, the CDR3 reads TGTGCCAGTAGTAATGACAGGGGTGTATATCAGCCCCAGCATTTT.

The chain carries TRBV4-3 and TRBJ1-1; D is ambiguous. The CDR3 runs 14 residues. V was trimmed by 0 bases and J by 1 base, leaving 6 bases between them. Germline V CDR1 and CDR2: LGHNA, YSLEER. CDR3 sequence (DNA): TGCGCCAGCAGCCAAGATATTGGGAACACTGAAGCTTTCTTT. The encoded protein is CASSQDIGNTEAFF.

V usage is TRBV2 and J usage is TRBJ2-5, with D uncertain. Germline values: CDR1 SNHLY, CDR2 FYNNEI. Trimming left V 2 bases short and J 5 bases short, with 9 bases between. The CDR3 totals 13 residues. In DNA, the CDR3 is TGTGCCAGCAGTGAATTACTGTGGGAGACCCAGTACTTC. Its protein product is CASSELLWETQYF. Full variable domain (rest looked up from reference TRBV2 and TRBJ2-5): EPEVTQTPSHQVTQMGQEVILRCVPISNHLYFYWYRQILGQKVEFLVSFYNNEISEKSEIFDDQFSVERPDGSNFTLKIRSTKLEDSAMYFCASSELLWETQYFGPGTRLLVL.

This sequence joins TRBV4-1 and TRBJ2-1; perhaps TRBD2 as D (6 bases). Germline lookup yields CDR1 MGHRA and CDR2 YSYEKL. V was clipped by 0 bases and J by 8 bases, with 17 bases between them. This CDR3 region has 16 residues. CDR3 region: CASSQDETSSIDEQFF. Written as DNA, the CDR3 is TGCGCCAGCAGCCAAGATGAAACTAGCTCAATAGATGAGCAGTTCTTC.

The rearrangement joins TRBV6-1 to TRBJ2-6; D gene unclear. V was trimmed by 4 bases and J by 0 bases, leaving 7 bases between them. The CDR3 is 15 amino acids. Per germline, CDR1 MNHNS and CDR2 SASEGT. The CDR3 coding sequence is TGTGCCAGCAGTGCCAAGTCCTCTGGGGCCAACGTCCTGACTTTC. Its translation: CASSAKSSGANVLTF.

This clone was counted a single time. The germline gene is not matched at one end of the junction; a read error may be the cause. V gene TRBV5-8 combines with J gene TRBJ1-2, with TRBD1 matching 9 bases. This CDR3 is 14 amino acids long. Germline-derived CDR1 and CDR2 are SGHTS and YDEGEE. CDR3 residues: CARSLAGQGSGYTF. In DNA, the CDR3 is TGTGCCAGAAGCTTGGCCGGACAGGGGTCTGGCTACACCTTC.

The V call is TRBV7-3, the J call TRBJ2-3; possible D gene TRBD1, 5 bases. The ends were cut back, 2 bases at V and 2 bases at J, with 23 bases in the middle. The CDR3 covers 19 residues. The germline gives CDR1 SGHTA, CDR2 FQGTGA. CDR3 residues: CASSLAPPGRAGYTDTQYF. The DNA for the CDR3 is TGTGCCAGCAGCTTAGCCCCTCCCGGTCGAGCAGGGTACACAGATACGCAGTATTTT.

The chain couples TRBV5-4 to TRBJ2-7; D may be TRBD2 (5 bases). Germline V gene data show CDR1 as SGHNT and CDR2 as YYREEE (reference sequence). The CDR3 has 13 amino acids. V was trimmed by 0 bases and J by 5 bases, leaving 9 bases between them. This CDR3 is CASSLDLAHEQYF. CDR3 nucleotide sequence: TGTGCCAGCAGCTTGGACCTAGCTCACGAGCAGTACTTC.

This chain links TRBV18 with TRBJ2-5; no clear D. V was clipped by 3 bases and J by 2 bases, with 10 bases between them. The CDR3 extends over 14 amino acids. Germline V CDR1 and CDR2: KGHSH, LQKENI. CDR3 nucleotides: TGTGCCAGCTCACCTATAAACCCTCAAGAGACCCAGTACTTC. Translating it yields CASSPINPQETQYF.

The chain employs TRBV7-3 and TRBJ2-1; D is uncertain. The CDR3 contains 13 residues. Germline-derived CDR1 and CDR2 are SGHTA and FQGTGA. Trimming cost V 2 bases and J 4 bases, with 6 bases left between them. The CDR3 is CASSLDRYNEQFF. CDR3 nucleotide sequence: TGTGCCAGCAGCTTAGATCGGTACAATGAGCAGTTCTTC.

DNA for the CDR3: TGTGCCAGTAGCCGACTAGCGGGGGAAGAGTGGACCGGGGAGCTGTTTTTT. Amino acid sequence: CASSRLAGEEWTGELFF. The J gene is TRBJ2-2, the V gene TRBV19, with 12 bases lining up with TRBD2. The ends lost 6 bases at V and 5 bases at J; junction bases unmatched: 10. The CDR3 extends over 17 amino acids. The germline gives CDR1 LNHDA, CDR2 SQIVND (reference sequence).

This clone appeared a single time. CDR3 region: CASSLALAGEAVAYNEQFF. In nucleotides, the CDR3 is TGTGCCAGCAGCTTAGCACTAGCGGGAGAAGCGGTGGCGTACAATGAGCAGTTCTTC. The J gene is TRBJ2-1, the V gene TRBV7-6, with TRBD2 matching over 11 bases. CDR1 and CDR2 from the germline V gene are SGHVS and FNYEAQ. There are 19 residues in the CDR3. After removal of 0 bases from V and 4 bases from J, the junction contained 11 bases not matched to a gene.

There are a few counts of this clone. This chain connects TRBV27 to TRBJ2-2; no clear D gene. This CDR3 contains 12 residues. Germline assignment: CDR1 MNHEY and CDR2 SMNVEV (reference sequence). Trimming took 7 bases from V and 5 from J, leaving 8 bases between them. Written as DNA, the CDR3 is TGTGCCAGCACCTCGTGGACCGGGGAGCTGTTTTTT. It encodes CASTSWTGELFF.

This chain connects TRBV7-9 to TRBJ1-3; the D gene is possibly TRBD1 (6 bases). Germline CDR1 SEHNR, CDR2 FQNEAQ (reference sequence). This CDR3 region has 15 residues. The germline V and J ends were trimmed by 5 bases and 0 bases, with 11 bases remaining between them. CDR3 DNA: TGTGCCAGCAGCAAACAGGGACTCTCTGGAAACACCATATATTTT. Protein sequence: CASSKQGLSGNTIYF.

V is TRBV6-5 and J is TRBJ2-7, with D tentatively TRBD2 (7 bases). This CDR3 has 15 amino acids. Trimming left V 6 bases short and J 1 base short, with 16 bases between. CDR1 and CDR2 (germline): MNHEY, SVGAGI. The CDR3 is CASSPGGGPSYEQYF. The CDR3 coding sequence is TGTGCCAGCAGCCCGGGGGGCGGACCGTCCTACGAGCAGTACTTC.

The chain has TRBV6-1 and TRBJ2-1; TRBD2 aligns across 13 bases. V lost 5 bases to trimming and J lost 6 bases; unmatched junction nucleotides: 1. Per germline, CDR1 MNHNS and CDR2 SASEGT. The CDR3 is made up of 14 amino acids. CDR3 in amino acids: CASSRLAGGNEQFF. CDR3 nucleotide sequence: TGTGCCAGCAGTCGACTAGCGGGAGGCAATGAGCAGTTCTTC.

V gene TRBV4-1 combines with J gene TRBJ2-7; 12 bases line up with TRBD1. With 3 bases clipped from V and 6 bases from J, the junction kept 6 bases outside the gene matches. This CDR3 spans 15 amino acids. Germline CDR1 MGHRA, CDR2 YSYEKL. The CDR3 coding sequence is TGCGCCAGCAGCCATCCGGGACAGGGGGCAGGCGAGCAGTACTTC. Translation gives CASSHPGQGAGEQYF.